These 19 T cell receptor beta chains came from one sample sequenced in a study of cytomegalovirus exposure and HLA in healthy donors. The PCR employed 60 Vbeta primers together with 13 Jbeta primers. Method: immunoSEQ multiplex PCR; TCRdb's copy keeps in-frame clones and lacks some. The repertoire holds some 140,000 clones, with roughly 80% as singletons. The sequenced material came from PBMCs. The receptors originated from a man between 18 and 35 years old in good health and CMV-seronegative.

The chain links TRBV6-1 to TRBJ1-5; D is perhaps TRBD1 (6 bases). Trimming pared 6 bases from V and 0 bases from J, leaving 12 bases between. The germline V gene encodes CDR1 MNHNS and CDR2 SASEGT. This CDR3 is 15 amino acids long. The CDR3 DNA reads TGTGCCAGCAGGGCCGACAGGTATAGCAATCAGCCCCAGCATTTT. Its translation: CASRADRYSNQPQHF.

The chain has TRBV5-4 and TRBJ2-1; no clear D gene. Germline V lookup: CDR1 SGHNT, CDR2 YYREEE (reference sequence). Trimming shortened V by 0 bases and J by 4 bases, and 20 bases separated the two germline ends. The CDR3 is made up of 18 amino acids. CDR3 amino acids: CASSLAREAGENYNEQFF. The CDR3 coding sequence is TGTGCCAGCAGCTTGGCCAGAGAGGCCGGTGAAAATTACAATGAGCAGTTCTTC.

This clone was recorded a few times. The genes are TRBV6-6 and TRBJ2-7; 7 nucleotides line up with TRBD1. Germline CDR1 and CDR2: MNHNY and SVGAGI (reference sequence). Germline trimming cut 6 bases from V and 4 bases from J; bases unmatched to any gene: 6. The CDR3 consists of 13 residues. CDR3 bases: TGTGCCAGCAGCGCACAGGGGCAGTACGAGCAGTACTTC. Protein product: CASSAQGQYEQYF.

The CDR3 sequence: CASSLVGTSGGNEQFF. The CDR3 coding sequence is TGTGCCAGCAGCTTAGTGGGGACTAGCGGGGGGAATGAGCAGTTCTTC. The chain is built from TRBV7-8 and TRBJ2-1; TRBD2 matches 15 bases. The CDR3 totals 16 residues. Germline CDR1 is SGHVS and CDR2 is FQNEAQ. The junction had 2 bases not matched to a gene; V was cut back by 1 base and J by 7 bases.

V gene TRBV11-3 combines with J gene TRBJ2-2, with TRBD1 matching over 9 bases. The CDR3 extends over 16 amino acids. With V trimmed by 4 bases and J by 6 bases, 9 bases remained unmatched. Per germline, CDR1 SGHNT and CDR2 YENEEA. CDR3 sequence: CASSYTGGINAGELFF. The CDR3 DNA reads TGTGCCAGCAGCTACACAGGGGGCATAAACGCCGGGGAGCTGTTTTTT. The full variable domain, with the rest looked up from reference TRBV11-3 and TRBJ2-2, is EAGVVQSPRYKIIEKKQPVAFWCNPISGHNTLYWYLQNLGQGPELLIRYENEEAVDDSQLPKDRFSAERLKGVDSTLKIQPAELGDSAVYLCASSYTGGINAGELFFGEGSRLTVL.

This clone was counted between two and nine times. This chain links TRBV30 with TRBJ1-1; 9 bases fit TRBD1. Germline CDR1 is GTSNPN and CDR2 is SVGIG (reference sequence). J lost 14 bases, V lost 4 bases, and 20 bases had no gene match. The CDR3 is 15 residues long. Written as DNA, the CDR3 is TGTGCCTGGATCCCCCTAGGGACAGGGAGGGAAAAACCCTTCTTT. This codes for CAWIPLGTGREKPFF.

The CDR3 DNA reads as TGTGCCAGCAGTTACAGGGAAGGGAACACTGAAGCTTTCTTT. Encoded protein: CASSYREGNTEAFF. The chain has TRBV27 and TRBJ1-1; D perhaps matches TRBD1 (6 bases). The CDR3 has 14 residues. From germline, CDR1 is MNHEY and CDR2 SMNVEV (reference sequence). The V end lost 4 bases, the J end lost 1 base, and 10 bases lay between the germline ends.

This chain connects TRBV15 to TRBJ2-7, with D maybe TRBD1 (5 bases). This CDR3 contains 16 residues. CDR1 is LNHNV and CDR2 is YYDKDF in the germline V gene (reference sequence). V lost 0 bases to trimming and J lost 5 bases, with 17 bases between them. The CDR3 DNA follows: TGTGCCACCAGCAGAGATCTGTCTGGGGCGAGAAACGAGCAGTACTTC. Translating gives CATSRDLSGARNEQYF.

In DNA, the CDR3 is TGTGCCTGGAGCTCCGGACAGGGACGTGTCACTGAAGCTTTCTTT. Translated, it gives CAWSSGQGRVTEAFF. This sequence joins TRBV30 and TRBJ1-1, with 8 positions matching TRBD1. This CDR3 has 15 residues. After removal of 3 bases from V and 4 bases from J, the junction contained 10 bases not matched to a gene. CDR1 is GTSNPN and CDR2 is SVGIG in the germline V gene (reference sequence).

This chain links TRBV7-9 with TRBJ1-3; TRBD1 aligns across 7 bases. The CDR3 is made up of 17 amino acids. Looked up from germline, CDR1 is SEHNR and CDR2 is FQNEAQ (reference sequence). J was trimmed by 0 bases and V by 2 bases; bases with no gene match: 7. The CDR3 nucleotides read TGTGCCAGCAGCTTAAAAGGGACAGCGTACTCTGGAAACACCATATATTTT. As protein: CASSLKGTAYSGNTIYF.

V gene TRBV12-5 combines with J gene TRBJ2-1, with 8 bases matching TRBD2. V shed 5 bases and J 3 bases; nucleotides not matched to a gene: 15. Germline CDR1 is LGHNT and CDR2 is FRNRAP. The CDR3 consists of 18 residues. The CDR3 coding sequence is TGTGCTAGTGGTCCTTCGGGGGGGTCTGTCTATGGCTACAATGAGCAGTTCTTC. This gives the protein CASGPSGGSVYGYNEQFF.

The genes are TRBV11-2 and TRBJ2-4; TRBD2 is a possible D gene (6 bases). CDR1 is SGHAT and CDR2 is FQNNGV in the germline V gene. The CDR3 contains 13 residues. V was cut by 1 base and J by 9 bases, with 10 bases left in between. The CDR3 protein is CASSLGLASIQYF. The CDR3 nucleotides are TGTGCCAGCAGCTTAGGTCTAGCGAGCATTCAGTACTTC.

This clone was observed a handful of times. J is TRBJ1-6 and V is TRBV10-3, with TRBD1 matching over 9 bases. CDR3 length: 15 residues. In germline, CDR1 is ENHRY, CDR2 SYGVKD. Germline trimming cut 10 bases from V and 2 bases from J; bases unmatched to any gene: 6. The chain's CDR3 is CATQQGATYNSPLHF. In DNA, the CDR3 is TGTGCCACCCAACAGGGGGCGACCTATAATTCACCCCTCCACTTT.

The rearrangement links TRBV30 to TRBJ1-3; 8 bases align to TRBD1. Trimming cost V 2 bases and J 4 bases; bases outside gene matches: 1. Per the germline V gene, CDR1 is GTSNPN and CDR2 is SVGIG (reference sequence). The CDR3 extends over 13 amino acids. CDR3 in DNA: TGTGCCTGGAGTCGGACAGGGGGAAACACCATATATTTT. This translates into CAWSRTGGNTIYF.

The rearrangement links TRBV19 to TRBJ1-3; the match to TRBD1 covers 9 bases. Per the germline V gene, CDR1 is LNHDA and CDR2 is SQIVND (reference sequence). After removal of 10 bases from V and 1 base from J, the junction contained 8 bases not matched to a gene. CDR3 length: 15 amino acids. The DNA for the CDR3 is TGTGCCACTACAGGGGGCTCTGGGTCTGGAAACACCATATATTTT. The encoded protein is CATTGGSGSGNTIYF. The full variable domain, with the rest looked up from reference TRBV19 and TRBJ1-3, is DGGITQSPKYLFRKEGQNVTLSCEQNLNHDAMYWYRQDPGQGLRLIYYSQIVNDFQKGDIAEGYSVSREKKESFPLTVTSAQKNPTAFYLCATTGGSGSGNTIYFGEGSWLTVV.

The rearrangement uses TRBV27 and TRBJ2-7; tentative D call: TRBD1 (5 bases). V gave up 6 bases and J gave up 5 bases, with 17 bases separating them. CDR3 length: 14 amino acids. Germline CDR1 MNHEY, CDR2 SMNVEV (reference sequence). CDR3 amino acids: CASRGEPFSNEQYF. The CDR3 nucleotides read TGTGCCAGCAGAGGGGAACCCTTTAGCAACGAGCAGTACTTC.

The V and J genes are TRBV9 and TRBJ2-1; TRBD1 is a possible D gene (7 bases). The CDR3 length is 17 residues. Germline CDR1 SGDLS, CDR2 YYNGEE. The V end was cut by 3 bases, the J end by 6 bases, with 22 bases between. The CDR3 DNA reads TGTGCCAGCAGCGAGAGGGGGCAGCGGGCCGTACTCAATGAGCAGTTCTTC. Amino acid sequence: CASSERGQRAVLNEQFF.

This rearrangement joins TRBV2 to TRBJ2-7; TRBD1 matches at 8 bases. The junction had 10 bases not matched to a gene; V was cut back by 8 bases and J by 1 base. Per germline, CDR1 SNHLY and CDR2 FYNNEI. The CDR3 is 15 residues long. Here the CDR3 DNA reads TGTGCCAGCTATTTAGGACAGGGACTTTCCTACGAGCAGTACTTC. It is translated as CASYLGQGLSYEQYF.

This clone appeared a few times. The chain has TRBV5-1 and TRBJ1-4; TRBD1 matches 8 bases. Germline V gives CDR1 SGHRS, CDR2 YFSETQ. The CDR3 totals 15 residues. With 0 bases clipped from V and 14 bases from J, the junction kept 12 bases outside the gene matches. The CDR3 DNA follows: TGCGCCAGCAGCTTGGAGATGACAGGGGAACAAGAGCTGTTTTTT. Its protein product is CASSLEMTGEQELFF.